This is a list of T cell receptor beta chains from one sample in a study of blood T cell repertoires in COVID-19. Clones were sequenced by immunoSEQ multiplex PCR, and TCRdb holds only the in-frame ones, with some missing. The sample carries around 63,000 clones, around 80% recorded once. Sequenced material: peripheral blood. These receptor sequences come from a human donor in a cohort sampled during active COVID-19. The conserved cysteine and the conserved F or W are not part of the CDR3 here. Not every row has a clone size; where given, it reads once, few, many or a size class.

TRBV6-6	-	TRBJ2-5	ASSYDRETQY
TRBV7-9	-	TRBJ2-5	ASSLSGTLQETQY
TRBV30	-	TRBJ1-5	AWSRGGSNQPQH
TRBV5-6	few	TRBJ2-7	ASSLVGTAYEQY
TRBV5-6	-	TRBJ2-5	ASSLQGWSETQY
TRBV30	-	TRBJ2-2	AWTRTGAGELF
TRBV4-1	-	TRBJ2-7	ASSQERGASGRYEQY
TRBV27	-	TRBJ1-1	ASMRGRELTEAF
TRBV7-2	-	TRBJ2-3	ASSLLGTRPTDTQY
TRBV4-3	-	TRBJ2-7	ASSQREEDEQY
TRBV12-3/TRBV12-4	many	TRBJ1-1	ASSLGGNTEAF
TRBV5-6	-	TRBJ1-2	ASSLDLGGFYGYT